This T cell receptor (beta chain) emerged from a study of read filtering for tumor transcriptome and immune sequencing. Study background: Whole-transcriptome libraries were prepared after DNase treatment. TCR-mapped reads were about 3.5 to 11 million with IR-seq versus roughly 85 to 1,400 with RNA-seq.

This clonotype was observed many times. CDR1 is MNHEY, CDR2 SVGAGI, per germline. The CDR3 is 17 residues long. Trimming pared 2 bases from V and 2 bases from J, leaving 18 bases between. Molecular barcoded adaptors covering alpha/delta and beta/gamma chains were used on approximately 400 ng RNA. Each CDR3 protein gets one entry after TCRdb re-called the reads with MiXCR. The profile shows tens of thousands of distinct CDR3 sequences, 20% to 25% of them singletons. The chain employs TRBV6-5 and TRBJ2-5; TRBD1 or TRBD2 may be the D gene (5 bases each). The sequence came from a donor at least 40 years old with multiple myeloma. Sequences were obtained from a population of CD138-negative cells sorted from bone marrow. DNA for the CDR3: TGTGCCAGCAGTTACGGGGGTCCCCCGGCTACTCAAGAGACCCAGTACTTC. It yields the protein CASSYGGPPATQETQYF.